The clone carrying this T cell receptor beta chain has a count of ten or more. Its cognate antigen is unknown. Individual cDNA molecules in this library carried unique molecular identifiers. TCRdb called the RACE reads again in MiXCR, with one record for every CDR3 protein. Of about 46,000 distinct CDR3 sequences listed, 4.3% were seen once; the top ten hold around 1.6%. V was cut by 0 bases and J by 0 bases, with 8 bases left in between. The CDR3 covers 15 residues. Germline-derived CDR1 and CDR2 are LGHNA and YNFKEQ. Documented time point: healthy volunteer bleed at 2 weeks. Unfractionated whole blood yielded the extracted total RNA. This sample is drawn from a study of human T cells and chemical hapten exposure. On the study more broadly: Per-sample TCR yield variation was attributed mainly to small pooled library volume differences.

Study-wide results and limits: No shift was seen in TCRs above 1 in 1000 frequency with DPC sensitization.

This sequence was found in a female donor in good health. Some clones in this sample may be carry-over from other donors' samples. J is TRBJ1-1 and V is TRBV4-2; D is ambiguous. Sequences were obtained from whole blood. The DNA of the CDR3 is TGTGCCAGCAGCCAAGATCCCAACATGAACACTGAAGCTTTCTTT. It codes for CASSQDPNMNTEAFF.